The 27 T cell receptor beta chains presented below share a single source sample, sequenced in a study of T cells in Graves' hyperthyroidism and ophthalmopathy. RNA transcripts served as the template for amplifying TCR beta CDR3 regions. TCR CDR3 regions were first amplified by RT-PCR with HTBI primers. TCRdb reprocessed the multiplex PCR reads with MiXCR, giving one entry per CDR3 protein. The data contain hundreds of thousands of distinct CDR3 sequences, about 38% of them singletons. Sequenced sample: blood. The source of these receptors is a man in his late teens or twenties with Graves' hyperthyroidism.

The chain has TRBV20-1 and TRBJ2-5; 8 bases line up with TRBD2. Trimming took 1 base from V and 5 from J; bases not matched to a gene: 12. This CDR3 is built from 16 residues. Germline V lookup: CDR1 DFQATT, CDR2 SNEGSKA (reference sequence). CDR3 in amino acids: CSARVGPGRAMETQYF. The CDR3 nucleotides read TGCAGTGCTAGAGTAGGTCCCGGGAGGGCGATGGAGACCCAGTACTTC.

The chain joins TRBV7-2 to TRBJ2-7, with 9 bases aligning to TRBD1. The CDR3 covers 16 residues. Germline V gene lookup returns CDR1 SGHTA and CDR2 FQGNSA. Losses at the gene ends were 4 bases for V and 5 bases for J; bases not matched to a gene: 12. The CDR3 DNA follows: TGTGCCAGCAGCTCGGGAGCCGGGACAGGGTACCACGAGCAGTACTTC. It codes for CASSSGAGTGYHEQYF.

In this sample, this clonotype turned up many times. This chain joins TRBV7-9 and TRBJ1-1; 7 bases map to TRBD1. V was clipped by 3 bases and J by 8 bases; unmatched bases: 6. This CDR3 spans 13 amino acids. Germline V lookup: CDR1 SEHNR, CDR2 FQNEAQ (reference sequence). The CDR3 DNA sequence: TGTGCCAGCAGCTTGGCCGGGACAGTGGAAGCTTTCTTT. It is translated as CASSLAGTVEAFF.

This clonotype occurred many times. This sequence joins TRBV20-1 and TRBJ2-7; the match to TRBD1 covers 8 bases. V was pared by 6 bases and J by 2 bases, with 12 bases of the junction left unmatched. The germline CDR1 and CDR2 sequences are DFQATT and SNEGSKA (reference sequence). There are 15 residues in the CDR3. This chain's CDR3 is CSAIRGGDRTYEQYF. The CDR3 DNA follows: TGCAGTGCCATACGAGGTGGGGACAGGACCTACGAGCAGTACTTC.

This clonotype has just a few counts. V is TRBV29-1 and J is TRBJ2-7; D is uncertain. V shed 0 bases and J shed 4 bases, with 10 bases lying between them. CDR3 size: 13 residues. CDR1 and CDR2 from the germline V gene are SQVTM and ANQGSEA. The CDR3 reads CSVEEWQSYEQYF. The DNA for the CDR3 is TGCAGCGTTGAAGAATGGCAGTCGTACGAGCAGTACTTC.

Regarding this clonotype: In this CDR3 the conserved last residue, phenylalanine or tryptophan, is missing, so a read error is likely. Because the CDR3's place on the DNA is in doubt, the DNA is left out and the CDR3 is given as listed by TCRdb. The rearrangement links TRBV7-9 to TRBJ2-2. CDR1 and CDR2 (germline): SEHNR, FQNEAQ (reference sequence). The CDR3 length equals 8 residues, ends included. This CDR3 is CASSPGID.

CDR3 sequence (DNA): TGCGCCAGCAGTTTCCTGACAGGGACTTACCTCACCGGGGAGCTGTTTTTT. It specifies CASSFLTGTYLTGELFF. This sequence joins TRBV5-1 and TRBJ2-2; the D gene is possibly TRBD1 (7 bases). Looked up from germline, CDR1 is SGHRS and CDR2 is YFSETQ. V was clipped by 5 bases and J by 4 bases, with 21 bases between them. The CDR3 is 17 amino acids. The full variable domain, in which reference TRBV5-1 and TRBJ2-2 provide the parts outside the CDR3, is KAGVTQTPRYLIKTRGQQVTLSCSPISGHRSVSWYQQTPGQGLQFLFEYFSETQRNKGNFPGRFSGRQFSNSRSEMNVSTLELGDSALYLCASSFLTGTYLTGELFFGEGSRLTVL.

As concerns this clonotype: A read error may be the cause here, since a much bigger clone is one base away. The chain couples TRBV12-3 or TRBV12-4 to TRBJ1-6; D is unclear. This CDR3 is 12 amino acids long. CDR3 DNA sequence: TGTGCCGGCAGAACCAATGATTCACCCCTCCACTTT. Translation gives CAGRTNDSPLHF.

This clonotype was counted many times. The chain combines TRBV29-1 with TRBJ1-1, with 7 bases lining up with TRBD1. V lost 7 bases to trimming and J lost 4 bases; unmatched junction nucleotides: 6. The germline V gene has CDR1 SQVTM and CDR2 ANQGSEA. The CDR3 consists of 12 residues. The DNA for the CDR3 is TGCAGCGCCGTACAGGGGTTCACTGAAGCTTTCTTT. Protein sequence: CSAVQGFTEAFF.

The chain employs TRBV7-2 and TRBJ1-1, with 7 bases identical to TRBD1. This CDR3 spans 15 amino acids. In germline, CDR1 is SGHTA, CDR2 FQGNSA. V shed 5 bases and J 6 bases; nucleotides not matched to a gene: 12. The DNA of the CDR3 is TGTGCCAGCAGCGATAGACAGGGATTTTACGCTGAAGCTTTCTTT. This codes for CASSDRQGFYAEAFF.

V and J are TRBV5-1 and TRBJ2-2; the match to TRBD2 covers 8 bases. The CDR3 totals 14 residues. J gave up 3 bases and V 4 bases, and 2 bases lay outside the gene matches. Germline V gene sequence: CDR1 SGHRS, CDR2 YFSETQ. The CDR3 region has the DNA TGCGCCAGCAGCGGCGGGAGGTACACCGGGGAGCTGTTTTTT. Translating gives CASSGGRYTGELFF. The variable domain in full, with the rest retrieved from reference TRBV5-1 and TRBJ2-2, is KAGVTQTPRYLIKTRGQQVTLSCSPISGHRSVSWYQQTPGQGLQFLFEYFSETQRNKGNFPGRFSGRQFSNSRSEMNVSTLELGDSALYLCASSGGRYTGELFFGEGSRLTVL.

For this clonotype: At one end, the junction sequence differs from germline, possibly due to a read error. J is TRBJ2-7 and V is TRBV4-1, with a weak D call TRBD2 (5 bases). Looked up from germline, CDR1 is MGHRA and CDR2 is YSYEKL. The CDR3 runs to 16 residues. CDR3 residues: CASSQDETTPYYEQYF. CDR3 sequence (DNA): TGTGCCAGCAGCCAAGATGAGACTACGCCGTACTACGAGCAGTACTTC.

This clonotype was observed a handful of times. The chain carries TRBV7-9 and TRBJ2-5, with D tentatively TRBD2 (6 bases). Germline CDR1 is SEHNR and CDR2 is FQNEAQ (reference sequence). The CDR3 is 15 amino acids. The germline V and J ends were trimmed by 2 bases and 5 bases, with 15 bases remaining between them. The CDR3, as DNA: TGTGCCAGCAGCTTAAGGCGGGGAGCCCTCGAGACCCAGTACTTC. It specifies CASSLRRGALETQYF.

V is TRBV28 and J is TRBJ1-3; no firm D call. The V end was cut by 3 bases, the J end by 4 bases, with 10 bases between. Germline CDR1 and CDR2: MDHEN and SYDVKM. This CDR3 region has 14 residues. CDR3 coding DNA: TGTGCCAGCAGTTTCTTAGGCCAAGGAAACACCATATATTTT. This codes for CASSFLGQGNTIYF.

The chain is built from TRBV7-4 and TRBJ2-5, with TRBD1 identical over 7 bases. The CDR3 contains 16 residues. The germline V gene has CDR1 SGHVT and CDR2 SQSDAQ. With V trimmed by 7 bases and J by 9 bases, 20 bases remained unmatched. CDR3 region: CASTLGARGTFLAQYF. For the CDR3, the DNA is TGTGCCAGCACCCTAGGCGCCAGGGGGACATTCTTGGCCCAGTACTTC.

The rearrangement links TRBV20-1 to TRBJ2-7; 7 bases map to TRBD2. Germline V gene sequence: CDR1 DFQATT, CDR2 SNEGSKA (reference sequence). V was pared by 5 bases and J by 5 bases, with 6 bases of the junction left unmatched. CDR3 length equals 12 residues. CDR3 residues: CSAGGGRNEQYF. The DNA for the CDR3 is TGCAGTGCTGGGGGGGGGAGGAACGAGCAGTACTTC.

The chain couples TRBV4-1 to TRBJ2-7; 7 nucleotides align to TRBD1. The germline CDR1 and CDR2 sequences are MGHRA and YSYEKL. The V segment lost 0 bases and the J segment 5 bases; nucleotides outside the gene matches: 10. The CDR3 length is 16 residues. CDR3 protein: CASSQDFPIQGDEQYF. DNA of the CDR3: TGCGCCAGCAGCCAAGATTTTCCCATTCAGGGGGACGAGCAGTACTTC.

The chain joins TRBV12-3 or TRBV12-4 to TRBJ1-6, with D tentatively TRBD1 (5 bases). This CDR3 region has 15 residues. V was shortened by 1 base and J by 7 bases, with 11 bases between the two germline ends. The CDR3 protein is CASSLGGEGNSPLHF. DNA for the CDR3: TGTGCCAGCAGTTTAGGGGGCGAGGGGAATTCACCCCTCCACTTT.

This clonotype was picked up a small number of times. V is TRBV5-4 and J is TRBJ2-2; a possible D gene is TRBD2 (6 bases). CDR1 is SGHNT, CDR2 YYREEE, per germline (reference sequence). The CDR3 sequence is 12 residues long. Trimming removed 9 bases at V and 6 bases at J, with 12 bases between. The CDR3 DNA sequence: TGTGCCACCGGATCTAGCGCCGGGGAGCTGTTTTTT. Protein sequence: CATGSSAGELFF.

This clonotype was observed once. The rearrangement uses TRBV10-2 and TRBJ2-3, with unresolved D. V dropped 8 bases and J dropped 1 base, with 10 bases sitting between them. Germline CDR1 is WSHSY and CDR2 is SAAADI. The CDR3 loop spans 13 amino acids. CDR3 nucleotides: TGCGCCAGCTCCCCATGGGGCACAGATACGCAGTATTTT. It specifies CASSPWGTDTQYF.

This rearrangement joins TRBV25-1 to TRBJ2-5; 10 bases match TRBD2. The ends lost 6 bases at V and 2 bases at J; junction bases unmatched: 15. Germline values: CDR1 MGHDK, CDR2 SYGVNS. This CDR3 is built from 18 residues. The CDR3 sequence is CASRTTHLAGELQETQYF. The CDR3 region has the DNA TGTGCCAGCAGGACTACTCACCTAGCGGGGGAATTACAAGAGACCCAGTACTTC.

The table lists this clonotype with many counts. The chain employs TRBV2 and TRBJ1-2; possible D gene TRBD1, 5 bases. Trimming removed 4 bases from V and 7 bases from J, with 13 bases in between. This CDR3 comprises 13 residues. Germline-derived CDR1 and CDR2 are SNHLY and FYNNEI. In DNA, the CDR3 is TGTGCCAGCAGTGGGTCAGGGATTAGTGGCTACACCTTC. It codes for CASSGSGISGYTF.

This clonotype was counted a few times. The CDR3 is CASSQDPRPNQPQHF. The CDR3 nucleotides are TGCGCCAGCAGCCAAGATCCCAGGCCCAATCAGCCCCAGCATTTT. The rearrangement joins TRBV4-3 to TRBJ1-5; D gene uncertain. Germline V CDR1 and CDR2: LGHNA, YSLEER. The CDR3 length is 15 residues. The ends were cut back, 0 bases at V and 3 bases at J, with 9 bases in the middle.

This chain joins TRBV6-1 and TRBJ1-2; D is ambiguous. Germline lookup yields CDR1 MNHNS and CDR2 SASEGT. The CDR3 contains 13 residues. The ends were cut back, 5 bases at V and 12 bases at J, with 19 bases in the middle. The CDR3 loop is CASSPRGGLGDTF. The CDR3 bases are TGTGCCAGCAGTCCCCGGGGTGGACTTGGGGACACCTTC.

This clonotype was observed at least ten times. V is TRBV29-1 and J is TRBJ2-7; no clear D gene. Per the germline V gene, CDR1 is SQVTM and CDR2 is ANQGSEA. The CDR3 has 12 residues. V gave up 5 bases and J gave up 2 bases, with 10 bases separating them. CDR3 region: CSVQSITYEQYF. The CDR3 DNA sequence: TGCAGCGTTCAATCAATTACCTACGAGCAGTACTTC.

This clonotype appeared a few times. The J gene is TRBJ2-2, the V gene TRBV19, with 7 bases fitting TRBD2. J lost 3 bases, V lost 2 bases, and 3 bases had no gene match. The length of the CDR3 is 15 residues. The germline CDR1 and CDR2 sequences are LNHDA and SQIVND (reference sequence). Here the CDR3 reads CASSILGGYTGELFF. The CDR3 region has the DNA TGTGCCAGTAGTATACTGGGAGGGTACACCGGGGAGCTGTTTTTT.

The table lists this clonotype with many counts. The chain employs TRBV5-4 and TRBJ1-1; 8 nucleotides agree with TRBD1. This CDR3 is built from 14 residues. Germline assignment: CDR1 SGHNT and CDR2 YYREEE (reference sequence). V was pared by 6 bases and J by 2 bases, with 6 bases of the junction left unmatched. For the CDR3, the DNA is TGTGCCAGCACCTCCGGACAGGGAAACACTGAAGCTTTCTTT. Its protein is CASTSGQGNTEAFF.